These 22 T cell receptor beta chains were all obtained from the same sample, sequenced in a study of long-term antiretroviral therapy in people with HIV. Researchers ran immunoSEQ v3.0 at survey level. Sequenced by immunoSEQ multiplex PCR; TCRdb stores in-frame clones only, minus some. The sample has roughly 42,000 clones; approximately 87% are singletons. The sequences come from unsorted PBMCs, collected 1.2 years after starting antiretroviral therapy. These receptors were collected from a woman aged 45-65 years with HIV.

The chain has TRBV10-3 and TRBJ2-5; TRBD1 matches 10 bases. Looked up from germline, CDR1 is ENHRY and CDR2 is SYGVKD. Trimming removed 2 bases from V and 5 bases from J; junction bases left unmatched: 5. The CDR3 is made up of 15 amino acids. CDR3 nucleotide sequence: TGTGCCATCAGTGAGGGGACAGGGGTGGACGAGACCCAGTACTTC. Translated, it gives CAISEGTGVDETQYF.

The gene calls are TRBV7-9 and TRBJ2-3; D perhaps matches TRBD1 (6 bases). V lost 1 base, J lost 9 bases, and 11 bases lay in between. Germline V gives CDR1 SEHNR, CDR2 FQNEAQ (reference sequence). This CDR3 contains 13 residues. The DNA for the CDR3 is TGTGCCAGCAGCTTAGGGGGGCCGTGGACGCAGTATTTT. This codes for CASSLGGPWTQYF.

The V call is TRBV6-1, the J call TRBJ2-1, with 11 positions matching TRBD1. The V gene end was trimmed by 4 bases and the J gene end by 8 bases; junction bases not matched to a gene: 13. Germline-derived CDR1 and CDR2 are MNHNS and SASEGT. The CDR3 contains 17 residues. Written as DNA, the CDR3 is TGTGCCAGCAGTGGTGGGAGGGGGGACAGGGGGTTGGATGAGCAGTTCTTC. Translating it yields CASSGGRGDRGLDEQFF.

V is TRBV9 and J is TRBJ2-2; either TRBD1 or TRBD2 may fit D (5 bases each). This CDR3 region has 16 residues. V gave up 0 bases and J gave up 4 bases, with 13 bases separating them. Per germline, CDR1 SGDLS and CDR2 YYNGEE. The CDR3 coding sequence is TGTGCCAGCAGCGTAGCGACAGCGAGGGGCACCGGGGAGCTGTTTTTT. It translates to CASSVATARGTGELFF.

The rearrangement joins TRBV18 to TRBJ2-7, with 7 bases that match TRBD1. Germline V gives CDR1 KGHSH, CDR2 LQKENI. The CDR3 spans 15 residues. V was pared by 3 bases and J by 4 bases, with 9 bases of the junction left unmatched. CDR3 bases: TGTGCCAGCTCACCTCCGGGACAGACATCTTACGAGCAGTACTTC. This sequence encodes CASSPPGQTSYEQYF.

The table lists this clone with a few counts. The chain employs TRBV7-2 and TRBJ1-5, with 8 bases identical to TRBD1. With 0 bases clipped from V and 4 bases from J, the junction kept 5 bases outside the gene matches. In germline, CDR1 is SGHTA, CDR2 FQGNSA. This CDR3 region has 16 residues. The CDR3 sequence: CASSLAAGGFNQPQHF. In nucleotides, the CDR3 is TGTGCCAGCAGCTTAGCGGCAGGGGGCTTTAATCAGCCCCAGCATTTT. The full variable domain, completed using reference TRBV7-2 and TRBJ1-5, is GAGVSQSPSNKVTEKGKDVELRCDPISGHTALYWYRQSLGQGLEFLIYFQGNSAPDKSGLPSDRFSAERTGGSVSTLTIQRTQQEDSAVYLCASSLAAGGFNQPQHFGDGTRLSIL.

The CDR3 nucleotides are TGTGCCAGTAGTATGCCGTCTGCGCGAGGCTACACCTTC. Amino acid sequence: CASSMPSARGYTF. The chain employs TRBV19 and TRBJ1-2; D is unclear. The V gene's germline CDR1 is LNHDA and CDR2 SQIVND (reference sequence). Trimming stripped 3 bases from V and 8 bases from J, with 13 bases between. This CDR3 spans 13 amino acids.

V usage is TRBV11-3 and J usage is TRBJ2-7, with 7 bases aligning to TRBD1. Germline CDR1 reads SGHNT; CDR2 reads YENEEA. The CDR3 sequence is 12 residues long. J gave up 3 bases and V 5 bases, and 1 base lay outside the gene matches. The chain's CDR3 is CASSRDSYEQYF. For the CDR3, the DNA is TGTGCCAGCAGCCGGGACAGCTACGAGCAGTACTTC.

In nucleotides, the CDR3 is TGTGCCAGCAGCTTGGATGTGACAGATACGCAGTATTTT. Translation gives CASSLDVTDTQYF. The genes are TRBV5-6 and TRBJ2-3; D gene ambiguous. The V end lost 0 bases, the J end lost 3 bases, and 5 bases lay between the germline ends. Germline CDR1 reads SGHDT; CDR2 reads YYEEEE. This CDR3 is 13 amino acids long.

The chain uses TRBV2 and TRBJ1-1; D is possibly TRBD1 (5 bases). CDR3 size: 16 residues. Trimming removed 4 bases at V and 4 bases at J, with 19 bases between. Per the germline V gene, CDR1 is SNHLY and CDR2 is FYNNEI. This CDR3 reads CASSGPSGRESTEAFF. The CDR3 nucleotides are TGTGCCAGCAGTGGACCGTCCGGCAGGGAGAGCACTGAAGCTTTCTTT.

This clone showed up just a few times. The chain is built from TRBV19 and TRBJ1-6; a weak D match, TRBD1 (5 bases). Germline lookup yields CDR1 LNHDA and CDR2 SQIVND (reference sequence). This CDR3 spans 15 amino acids. V gave up 4 bases and J gave up 7 bases, with 14 bases separating them. DNA for the CDR3: TGTGCCAGTAGTAAACCGGGACGTGGAAATTCACCCCTCCACTTT. Amino acids: CASSKPGRGNSPLHF.

This clone has a handful of counts. The chain carries TRBV10-1 and TRBJ2-7; D might be TRBD2 (5 bases). Per germline, CDR1 WNHNN and CDR2 SYGVQD (reference sequence). V was trimmed by 3 bases and J by 2 bases, leaving 23 bases between them. The CDR3 contains 18 residues. CDR3 sequence reads: CASSDSTAGPNTTYEQYF. CDR3 in DNA: TGCGCCAGCAGTGATTCTACCGCGGGCCCAAACACCACCTACGAGCAGTACTTC.

V is TRBV11-3 and J is TRBJ2-1; 11 bases line up with TRBD2. J was trimmed by 9 bases and V by 3 bases; bases with no gene match: 7. Germline V gene lookup returns CDR1 SGHNT and CDR2 YENEEA. The CDR3 consists of 15 residues. CDR3 in DNA: TGTGCCAGCAGCTTCCTTAGCGGGGGGGCCAGTGAGCAGTTCTTC. This translates into CASSFLSGGASEQFF.

This rearrangement joins TRBV4-3 to TRBJ2-7, with a tentative D call TRBD2 (5 bases). Trimming took 0 bases from V and 2 from J, leaving 11 bases between them. The CDR3 totals 15 residues. Germline V CDR1 and CDR2: LGHNA, YSLEER. The CDR3 loop reads CASSQEQLATYEQYF. Here the CDR3 DNA reads TGCGCCAGCAGCCAAGAGCAGCTAGCCACCTACGAGCAGTACTTC.

The V call is TRBV30, the J call TRBJ2-7; the D gene is possibly TRBD2 (5 bases). The CDR3 has 12 residues. Trimming pared 1 base from V and 3 bases from J, leaving 7 bases between. The germline gives CDR1 GTSNPN, CDR2 SVGIG (reference sequence). CDR3 coding DNA: TGTGCCTGGAGTGGGGGAGACTACGAGCAGTACTTC. Translation gives CAWSGGDYEQYF.

The CDR3 loop reads CASSLRGGEGYTF. The CDR3, as DNA: TGTGCCAGCAGCTTAAGGGGCGGTGAAGGCTACACCTTC. The gene calls are TRBV11-2 and TRBJ1-2, with D possibly TRBD1 on 5 matching bases. Germline V gene lookup returns CDR1 SGHAT and CDR2 FQNNGV. The CDR3 contains 13 residues. The germline V and J ends were trimmed by 2 bases and 8 bases, with 12 bases remaining between them.

This sequence joins TRBV14 and TRBJ1-2, with D unclear. V was shortened by 2 bases and J by 7 bases, with 8 bases between the two germline ends. The CDR3 spans 12 residues. CDR1 and CDR2 from the germline V gene are SGHDN and FVKESK. The CDR3 reads CASSQQIGGYTF. The CDR3 DNA is TGTGCCAGCAGCCAACAGATCGGTGGCTACACCTTC.

This chain links TRBV5-4 with TRBJ1-2; D unclear. Trimming took 1 base from V and 8 from J, leaving 12 bases between them. CDR1 and CDR2 (germline): SGHNT, YYREEE (reference sequence). The CDR3 loop spans 13 amino acids. CDR3 residues: CASSLSSLQGYTF. In DNA form, the CDR3 reads TGTGCCAGCAGCTTGAGTAGCTTGCAGGGCTACACCTTC.

CDR3 DNA sequence: TGTGCCAGCAGCTTAGTATTCCGGGACTACGAGCAGTACTTC. As protein: CASSLVFRDYEQYF. The chain employs TRBV7-2 and TRBJ2-7; perhaps TRBD2 as D (5 bases). CDR1 is SGHTA, CDR2 FQGNSA, per germline. The V and J ends lost 1 base and 3 bases respectively, with 10 bases between them. This CDR3 has 14 residues.

Worth noting for this clone: A read error may produce the germline difference seen at one junction end. The CDR3 nucleotides read TGTGCCAGCTCCCCACAACAGGGGGCATCCACCGGGGAGCTGTTTTTT. Translating it yields CASSPQQGASTGELFF. The J gene is TRBJ2-2, the V gene TRBV18; 9 bases are shared with TRBD1. The CDR3 runs to 16 residues. Germline-derived CDR1 and CDR2 are KGHSH and LQKENI.

V is TRBV7-2 and J is TRBJ1-4; the D gene is possibly TRBD1 (5 bases). Trimming removed 5 bases at V and 11 bases at J, with 15 bases between. CDR1 and CDR2 from the germline V gene are SGHTA and FQGNSA. The CDR3 contains 13 residues. The CDR3 DNA reads TGTGCCAGCAGCCCGGGGACCGGGTGGAAACTGTTTTTT. Amino acids: CASSPGTGWKLFF.

The chain carries TRBV6-5 and TRBJ1-2; D gene uncertain. This CDR3 region has 13 residues. The germline CDR1 and CDR2 sequences are MNHEY and SVGAGI. The V and J ends lost 6 bases and 3 bases respectively, with 11 bases between them. CDR3 coding DNA: TGTGCCAGCAGACCCGACGGTGACTATGGCTACACCTTC. This codes for CASRPDGDYGYTF.